Listed below are T cell receptor beta chains from one sample, sequenced in a study of metastatic and nonmetastatic thyroid tumors. TCRdb reprocessed the PCR reads using MiXCR. Here the sample spans 35,000 to 40,000 clones, about 30% being singletons. Sequencing used blood. These receptors originate from a male donor with papillary thyroid cancer or a benign thyroid nodule (not recorded which). Some clones in this sample may be carry-over from other donors' samples. Both conserved end residues are trimmed from each CDR3. Fields, in order: CDR3 protein, V gene, J gene.

CDR3 protein: ASSGEYQETQY; V gene: TRBV2; J gene: TRBJ2-5
CDR3 protein: ASSTGDLPSTDTQY; V gene: TRBV2; J gene: TRBJ2-3
CDR3 protein: ASSPQGYWEKLF; V gene: TRBV28; J gene: TRBJ1-4
CDR3 protein: ASSRRDRGNTGELF; V gene: TRBV11-2; J gene: TRBJ2-2
CDR3 protein: ASSWTSYEQY; V gene: TRBV11-2; J gene: TRBJ2-7
CDR3 protein: ASSPRQQMNTEAF; V gene: TRBV9; J gene: TRBJ1-1
CDR3 protein: ASSLMGASYEQY; V gene: TRBV7-9; J gene: TRBJ2-7
CDR3 protein: ASSPPARTGTGELF; V gene: TRBV18; J gene: TRBJ2-2
CDR3 protein: ASSVEPTGNTIY; V gene: TRBV9; J gene: TRBJ1-3
CDR3 protein: ASSLAGQRSSTDTQY; V gene: TRBV27; J gene: TRBJ2-3
CDR3 protein: ASTRTSGRGQTQY; V gene: TRBV9; J gene: TRBJ2-5
CDR3 protein: ASSLYPGPTSTYEQF; V gene: TRBV5-5; J gene: TRBJ2-1
CDR3 protein: ASSQRTEETQY; V gene: TRBV6-2/TRBV6-3; J gene: TRBJ2-5
CDR3 protein: ASSLGELNTEAF; V gene: TRBV11-2; J gene: TRBJ1-1
CDR3 protein: ASSHGTSMYEQY; V gene: TRBV18; J gene: TRBJ2-7
CDR3 protein: ASRASFEGNLQY; V gene: TRBV5-5; J gene: TRBJ2-3
CDR3 protein: ASSEPRGLNYGYT; V gene: TRBV6-1; J gene: TRBJ1-2
CDR3 protein: ASTSIPQGGELF; V gene: TRBV19; J gene: TRBJ2-2
CDR3 protein: ATSDRDRGSDGYT; V gene: TRBV24-1; J gene: TRBJ1-2
CDR3 protein: ASSLATGGHEKLF; V gene: TRBV7-8; J gene: TRBJ1-4
CDR3 protein: ASSLGGGGTYEQY; V gene: TRBV7-2; J gene: TRBJ2-7
CDR3 protein: ASSLGGYNEQF; V gene: TRBV5-4; J gene: TRBJ2-1
CDR3 protein: ASSSGGHYSYEQY; V gene: TRBV7-9; J gene: TRBJ2-7
CDR3 protein: ASSQETGPSMGMKNCF; V gene: TRBV14; J gene: TRBJ1-4
CDR3 protein: ASSPPLGRRPGELF; V gene: TRBV18; J gene: TRBJ2-2
CDR3 protein: ASSRGGTGTEAYEQY; V gene: TRBV19; J gene: TRBJ2-7